The rows below give T cell receptor beta chains drawn from one sample of a study of beta chain features in type 1 diabetes. Libraries were prepared by immunoSEQ multiplex PCR; TCRdb keeps only in-frame clonotypes and omits some of them. This sample has about 44,000 clones, with about 51% found just once. The specimen sequenced was Tregs from blood. The receptors were sampled from a woman aged 18-29 years in good health. Each CDR3 is given with its conserved first and last residue. The order of the fields is clone size, D gene, J gene, V gene, CDR3 length, CDR3 protein, CDR3 DNA. D genes are given only for firm matches. Rows give clone size only sometimes, using once, few, many, or a class for an expanded clone.

>NA|TRBD1|TRBJ2-2|TRBV5-4|13
CASSLDRHGELFF
TGTGCCAGCAGCCTGGACAGGCACGGGGAGCTGTTTTTT
>NA|NA|TRBJ2-1|TRBV7-2|18
CASSLAGSSVRKYNEQFF
TGTGCCAGCAGCTTAGCGGGGTCTAGCGTCCGCAAATACAATGAGCAGTTCTTC
>once|TRBD2|TRBJ2-3|TRBV2|13
CASIGTLAGGQYF
TGTGCCAGCATTGGGACGCTGGCGGGAGGGCAGTATTTT
>NA|NA|TRBJ1-5|TRBV19|16
CASNPGHSSGNQPQHF
TGTGCCAGTAACCCGGGACATTCCTCGGGCAATCAGCCCCAGCATTTT
>NA|NA|TRBJ2-6|TRBV30|14
CAWSTEAGANVLTF
TGTGCCTGGAGTACCGAGGCTGGGGCCAACGTCCTGACTTTC
>NA|TRBD1|TRBJ1-2|TRBV19|14
CASSTGQGYYGYTF
TGTGCCAGTAGTACGGGACAGGGTTACTATGGCTACACCTTC
>NA|TRBD2|TRBJ2-3|TRBV7-2|15
CASSLGLVDADTQYF
TGTGCCAGCAGCCTGGGACTAGTTGACGCAGATACGCAGTATTTT
>few|TRBD2|TRBJ2-1|TRBV7-3|19
CASSSLEKGLAGGSNEQFF
TGTGCCAGCAGCTCTTTGGAAAAGGGACTAGCGGGAGGATCAAATGAGCAGTTCTTC
>NA|TRBD1|TRBJ1-2|TRBV13|16
CASSFNRAMGTGGYTF
TGTGCCAGCAGCTTTAACAGGGCTATGGGGACAGGGGGCTACACCTTC
>NA|NA|TRBJ2-3|TRBV2|13
CASSDLLVDTQYF
TGTGCCAGCAGTGACTTACTAGTAGATACGCAGTATTTT
>NA|NA|TRBJ2-1|TRBV6-1|15
CASRATGGVYNEQFF
TGTGCCAGCAGGGCCACCGGGGGAGTTTACAATGAGCAGTTCTTC
>once|TRBD1|TRBJ2-7|TRBV15|14
CATSRTGGTYEQYF
TGTGCCACCAGCAGGACAGGGGGAACCTACGAGCAGTACTTC
>NA|NA|TRBJ1-2|TRBV2|13
CASSGTVSYGYTF
TGTGCCAGCAGTGGGACTGTCTCGTATGGCTACACCTTC
>few|NA|TRBJ2-1|TRBV6-5|16
CASSYLNVRTGNEQFF
TGTGCCAGCAGTTACCTTAATGTCCGGACTGGGAATGAGCAGTTCTTC
>NA|NA|TRBJ2-1|TRBV2|12
CASAGPYNEQFF
TGTGCCAGCGCAGGCCCCTACAATGAGCAGTTCTTC